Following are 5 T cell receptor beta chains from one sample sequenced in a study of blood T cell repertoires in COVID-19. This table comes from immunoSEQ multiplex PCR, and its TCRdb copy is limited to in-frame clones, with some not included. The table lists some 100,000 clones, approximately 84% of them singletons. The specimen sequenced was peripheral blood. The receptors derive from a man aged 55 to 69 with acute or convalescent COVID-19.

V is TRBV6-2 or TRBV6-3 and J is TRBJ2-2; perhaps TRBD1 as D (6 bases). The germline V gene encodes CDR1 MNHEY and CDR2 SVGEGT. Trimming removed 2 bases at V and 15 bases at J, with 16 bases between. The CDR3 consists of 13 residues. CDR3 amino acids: CASSYPPRGKVFF. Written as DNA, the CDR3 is TGTGCCAGCAGTTACCCCCCTAGGGGGAAAGTGTTTTTT.

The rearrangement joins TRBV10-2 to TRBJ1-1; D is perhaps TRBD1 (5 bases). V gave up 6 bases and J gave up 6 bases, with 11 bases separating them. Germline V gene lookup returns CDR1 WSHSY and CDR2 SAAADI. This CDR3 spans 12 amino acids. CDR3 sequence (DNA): TGCGCCAGCAGACAAGGGGCCTCTGAAGCTTTCTTT. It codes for CASRQGASEAFF.

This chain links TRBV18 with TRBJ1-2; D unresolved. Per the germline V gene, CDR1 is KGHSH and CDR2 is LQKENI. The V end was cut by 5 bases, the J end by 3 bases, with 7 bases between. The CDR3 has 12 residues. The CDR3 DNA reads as TGTGCCAGCTCAGCATCAGACTATGGCTACACCTTC. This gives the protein CASSASDYGYTF.

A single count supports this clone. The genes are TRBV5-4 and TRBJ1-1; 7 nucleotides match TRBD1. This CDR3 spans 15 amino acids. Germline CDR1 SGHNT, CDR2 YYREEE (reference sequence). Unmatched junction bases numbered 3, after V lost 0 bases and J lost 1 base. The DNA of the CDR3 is TGTGCCAGCAGCTTGGCACGGACAGGGAACACTGAAGCTTTCTTT. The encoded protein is CASSLARTGNTEAFF.

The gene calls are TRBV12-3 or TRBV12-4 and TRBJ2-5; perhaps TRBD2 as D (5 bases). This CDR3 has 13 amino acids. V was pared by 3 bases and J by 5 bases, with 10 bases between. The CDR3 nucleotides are TGTGCCAGCAGTTTTGGAGGTGGGGAGACCCAGTACTTC. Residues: CASSFGGGETQYF.